These T cell receptor beta chains were read from a single sample in a study of shared clonotypes between healthy human individuals. Generated by immunoSEQ multiplex PCR, the TCRdb table keeps only in-frame clones and is missing some. The profile shows roughly 490,000 clones, roughly 85% of them singletons. The sequenced material came from PBMCs. The receptors originated from a woman in her thirties or forties in good health. Some clones in this sample may be carry-over from other donors' samples. Each CDR3 is given with its conserved first and last residue. A D gene is named only where the DNA matches it firmly. The listing skips clone size in some rows; elsewhere it reads once, few, many or a size class.

abundance,v_gene,j_gene,d_gene,CDR3aa,CDR3nt
-,TRBV27,TRBJ2-7,TRBD1,CASSLGTELSSYEQYF,TGTGCCAGCAGTTTAGGGACAGAACTTAGCTCCTACGAGCAGTACTTC
-,TRBV6-5,TRBJ2-2,-,CASSFGIAGELFF,TGTGCCAGCAGTTTCGGGATCGCCGGGGAGCTGTTTTTT
-,TRBV10-3,TRBJ2-3,TRBD2,CAISEKREVGTDTQYF,TGTGCCATCAGTGAGAAGCGGGAGGTTGGCACAGATACGCAGTATTTT
-,TRBV28,TRBJ2-5,TRBD2,CASSLGLAGGQETQYF,TGTGCCAGCAGTTTGGGACTAGCGGGAGGGCAGGAGACCCAGTACTTC
few,TRBV10-3,TRBJ2-7,-,CAISEAGSESEQYF,TGTGCCATCAGTGAGGCCGGATCTGAGAGCGAGCAGTACTTC
-,TRBV7-9,TRBJ1-5,-,CASSFGGEQPQHF,TGTGCCAGCAGCTTTGGGGGGGAGCAGCCCCAGCATTTT
-,TRBV7-2,TRBJ2-3,-,CASSPQGHTDTQYF,TGTGCCAGCAGCCCACAGGGACACACAGATACGCAGTATTTT
-,TRBV6-6,TRBJ2-2,TRBD2,CASSYGGGRNTGELFF,TGTGCCAGCAGTTACGGTGGCGGGAGAAACACCGGGGAGCTGTTTTTT
-,TRBV7-9,TRBJ2-5,-,CASSARVRDGAPETQYF,TGTGCCAGCAGCGCGAGGGTTAGGGACGGAGCACCGGAGACCCAGTACTTC
few,TRBV6-5,TRBJ1-2,-,CASRSTGSNYGYTF,TGTGCCAGCAGGAGTACAGGGAGTAACTATGGCTACACCTTC
once,TRBV29-1,TRBJ2-7,-,CSVEVFTQNSYEQYF,TGCAGCGTTGAAGTGTTCACACAGAACTCCTACGAGCAGTACTTC
few,TRBV18,TRBJ1-1,-,CASSPARGTEAFF,TGTGCCAGCTCACCTGCCAGGGGCACTGAAGCTTTCTTT
-,TRBV4-2,TRBJ2-5,TRBD2,CASSQDWTSVGETQYF,TGTGCCAGCAGCCAAGATTGGACTAGCGTTGGGGAGACCCAGTACTTC
-,TRBV7-3,TRBJ2-1,TRBD1,CASSPDRGPYNEQFF,TGTGCCAGCAGCCCCGACAGGGGACCCTACAATGAGCAGTTCTTC
many,TRBV7-9,TRBJ2-7,-,CASSGQYEQYF,TGTGCCAGCAGCGGACAGTACGAGCAGTACTTC
-,TRBV7-2,TRBJ2-3,TRBD1,CASSLRQGSDTQYF,TGTGCCAGCAGCCTCCGACAGGGGTCAGATACGCAGTATTTT
-,TRBV4-2,TRBJ1-5,TRBD1,CASSQPGTAWPQHF,TGTGCCAGCAGCCAACCAGGGACAGCCTGGCCCCAGCATTTT
-,TRBV18,TRBJ2-5,-,CASSPKRAGGYQETQYF,TGTGCCAGCTCACCAAAGAGAGCAGGGGGGTACCAAGAGACCCAGTACTTC
-,TRBV27,TRBJ2-3,-,CASSLHDGRGADTQYF,TGTGCCAGCAGTCTACACGACGGGAGAGGCGCAGATACGCAGTATTTT
-,TRBV18,TRBJ1-1,-,CASSNDKNTEAFF,TGTGCCAGCTCAAACGACAAGAACACTGAAGCTTTCTTT
once,TRBV2,TRBJ2-5,-,CASSQQGGQETQYF,TGTGCCAGCAGCCAACAGGGAGGCCAAGAGACCCAGTACTTC
-,TRBV6-1,TRBJ2-3,TRBD1,CASSPRGPHTDTQYF,TGTGCCAGCAGCCCCAGGGGGCCTCACACAGATACGCAGTATTTT
once,TRBV5-4,TRBJ2-5,-,CATTTSTGAKTQYF,TGTGCCACCACAACTTCGACGGGGGCGAAGACCCAGTACTTC
once,TRBV7-8,TRBJ2-5,-,CASSLARAPGETQYF,TGTGCCAGCAGCTTAGCGCGGGCCCCGGGAGAGACCCAGTACTTC
-,TRBV29-1,TRBJ1-5,-,CSVRQGNQPQHF,TGCAGCGTTAGACAGGGCAATCAGCCCCAGCATTTT
-,TRBV25-1,TRBJ2-5,-,CASSELVEETQYF,TGTGCCAGCAGTGAACTCGTGGAAGAGACCCAGTACTTC
-,TRBV19,TRBJ1-1,-,CASSHAVTEAEAFF,TGTGCCAGTAGCCATGCCGTGACGGAGGCTGAAGCTTTCTTT
-,TRBV28,TRBJ1-4,-,CACMATINEKLFF,TGTGCCTGTATGGCTACAATCAATGAAAAACTGTTTTTT
-,TRBV5-8,TRBJ1-2,TRBD1,CASSLFLGQGSDYTF,TGTGCCAGCAGCTTGTTCTTGGGACAGGGATCGGACTACACCTTC
-,TRBV7-3,TRBJ2-1,-,CASSLSSEGEQFF,TGTGCCAGCAGCCTAAGTTCGGAAGGCGAGCAGTTCTTC
-,TRBV6-1,TRBJ2-7,-,CASSEQRGSYHEQYF,TGTGCCAGCAGTGAACAAAGGGGATCTTACCACGAGCAGTACTTC
-,TRBV27,TRBJ2-7,-,CASSFWQAKGEQYF,TGTGCCAGCAGTTTTTGGCAGGCTAAGGGCGAGCAGTACTTC
-,TRBV29-1,TRBJ2-2,-,CSVGRDPNTGELFF,TGCAGCGTTGGGCGGGACCCGAACACCGGGGAGCTGTTTTTT
-,TRBV7-2,TRBJ1-5,-,CASSLGPSQPQHF,TGTGCCAGCAGCTTGGGGCCGTCTCAGCCCCAGCATTTT
few,TRBV4-3,TRBJ2-3,-,CASSPLAGPGDTQYF,TGCGCCAGCAGCCCTCTAGCCGGGCCGGGGGATACGCAGTATTTT
-,TRBV6-1,TRBJ2-1,TRBD2,CASSGPRTSGFPSYNEQFF,TGTGCCAGCAGTGGACCCCGGACTAGCGGGTTTCCCTCCTACAATGAGCAGTTCTTC
-,TRBV28,TRBJ1-4,TRBD1,CASRRTGGNEKLFF,TGTGCCAGCAGGAGGACAGGGGGTAATGAAAAACTGTTTTTT
-,TRBV28,TRBJ2-7,-,CASSIPQLAYEQYF,TGTGCCAGCAGCATCCCTCAACTCGCCTACGAGCAGTACTTC
-,TRBV2,TRBJ1-2,-,CASSEWLEGRSYTF,TGTGCCAGCAGTGAATGGTTGGAGGGCCGGAGCTACACCTTC
-,TRBV7-2,TRBJ1-2,TRBD1,CASRGQGASYGYTF,TGTGCCAGCAGAGGACAGGGGGCTTCCTATGGCTACACCTTC